Sequencing of this TCR beta chain was carried out in a study of blood T cell repertoires in COVID-19. Overall study: Acute and convalescent COVID-19 specimens originated in the United States, Italy and Spain.

Germline loops: CDR1 KGHSH, CDR2 LQKENI. The CDR3 runs 13 residues. The V and J ends lost 3 bases and 1 base respectively, with 6 bases between them. Sequencing used immunoSEQ multiplex PCR; TCRdb keeps in-frame clones, though not all of them. The profile covers around 310,000 clones, with roughly 89% appearing a single time and roughly 10% taken by the ten largest. The chain recombines TRBV18 with TRBJ1-1; D is ambiguous. This TCR was sampled from a woman in her 30s who had recovered from COVID-19. Sequencing was performed on PBMCs or T cells enriched from blood (not recorded which). The CDR3 nucleotides read TGTGCCAGCTCACCGGCGGGGAACACTGAAGCTTTCTTT. As protein: CASSPAGNTEAFF.